This T cell receptor beta chain was observed in a study of regulatory T cells in long-lasting Graves disease. The TCR beta library used iRepertoire HTBI primers with Arm-PCR amplification of CDR3. TCRdb processed the multiplex PCR reads anew with MiXCR; each CDR3 protein has one entry. The profile covers about 460,000 distinct CDR3 sequences, with around a fifth appearing a single time and around 14% taken by the ten largest. As for time point: persistent/refractory GD, antithyroid drugs over 5 years with positive TRAb. Following extraction of RNA from PBMCs, that RNA was used to make the TCR library. From an endocrinology department in Xi'an, China, came the patients. The CDR3 consists of 16 residues. CDR1 and CDR2 from the germline V gene are MGHRA and YSYEKL. V was pared by 1 base and J by 4 bases, with 15 bases between.

The chain carries TRBV4-1 and TRBJ2-3; D possibly uses TRBD1 or TRBD2 (5 bases each). This sequence was found in a female donor with Graves disease. The sequences come from peripheral blood mononuclear cells (PBMCs), collected when the disease was refractory, from a patient treated with antithyroid drugs. CDR3 amino acids: CASSQGSGTNADTQYF. The CDR3 DNA follows: TGCGCCAGCAGCCAAGGTTCCGGGACGAACGCAGATACGCAGTATTTT.